Below are 21 T cell receptor beta chains sequenced from a single sample in a study of cytomegalovirus exposure and HLA in healthy donors. PCR amplification relied on 60 Vbeta primers (plus 13 Jbeta primers). Sequencing used immunoSEQ multiplex PCR; TCRdb keeps in-frame clones, though not all of them. In the table there are under 150,000 clones, 65% to 85% of which are singletons. The sequenced sample was PBMCs. The origin of the receptors is a male donor in good health and CMV-seronegative.

The chain recombines TRBV7-2 with TRBJ1-5; D might be TRBD1 (5 bases). Trimming shortened V by 1 base and J by 6 bases, and 13 bases separated the two germline ends. The CDR3 consists of 15 residues. Germline values: CDR1 SGHTA, CDR2 FQGNSA. The CDR3: CASSLVRDGGQPQHF. As DNA, the CDR3 is TGTGCCAGCAGCTTAGTGCGGGATGGGGGTCAGCCCCAGCATTTT.

The CDR3 region has the DNA TGTGCCAGCAGCCTCGGCGGGACCTATGGCTACACCTTC. Protein sequence: CASSLGGTYGYTF. This chain joins TRBV7-9 and TRBJ1-2, with a weak D call TRBD1 (5 bases). V was pared by 5 bases and J by 4 bases, with 11 bases between. Germline loops: CDR1 SEHNR, CDR2 FQNEAQ (reference sequence). CDR3 length: 13 residues.

This sequence joins TRBV29-1 and TRBJ2-1; 8 nucleotides match TRBD2. Germline trimming cut 4 bases from V and 8 bases from J; bases unmatched to any gene: 4. CDR1 is SQVTM, CDR2 ANQGSEA, per germline. The CDR3 loop spans 12 amino acids. The CDR3 protein is CSVAGGPHEQFF. For the CDR3, the DNA is TGCAGCGTTGCGGGAGGGCCCCATGAGCAGTTCTTC.

The genes are TRBV6-4 and TRBJ2-7; tentatively, D is TRBD2 (5 bases). The germline V and J ends were trimmed by 2 bases and 3 bases, with 14 bases remaining between them. Germline CDR1 reads MRHNA; CDR2 reads SNTAGT. The CDR3 length is 15 residues. CDR3 amino acids: CASSDVEAADYEQYF. The CDR3 bases are TGTGCCAGCAGTGACGTAGAAGCGGCTGACTACGAGCAGTACTTC.

The V call is TRBV5-1, the J call TRBJ2-1; 11 nucleotides agree with TRBD1. In germline, CDR1 is SGHRS, CDR2 YFSETQ. The trim removed 2 bases at V and 8 bases at J, leaving 3 bases unmatched. The length of the CDR3 is 14 residues. DNA for the CDR3: TGCGCCAGCAGCTTCCGGGACAGGGGGGATGAGCAGTTCTTC. Encoded protein: CASSFRDRGDEQFF.

This clone was seen ten or more times. The V call is TRBV19, the J call TRBJ2-1, with TRBD1 as a possible D gene (5 bases). Germline CDR1 and CDR2: LNHDA and SQIVND (reference sequence). The CDR3 is 15 residues long. V was clipped by 0 bases and J by 4 bases, with 10 bases between them. CDR3 sequence (DNA): TGTGCCAGTAGTATAGAGGGGCCCCATTACAATGAGCAGTTCTTC. Translating it yields CASSIEGPHYNEQFF.

This chain uses TRBV7-3 with TRBJ2-2; 8 bases fit TRBD1. The CDR3 covers 16 residues. V was pared by 5 bases and J by 3 bases, with 8 bases of the junction left unmatched. Germline CDR1 is SGHTA and CDR2 is FQGTGA. The CDR3 DNA sequence: TGTGCCAGCAGCACACGACAGGGGCCGCACACCGGGGAGCTGTTTTTT. The encoded protein is CASSTRQGPHTGELFF.

The rearrangement links TRBV10-3 to TRBJ1-1; D is unclear. This CDR3 is built from 12 residues. The V end was cut by 2 bases, the J end by 8 bases, with 9 bases between. Germline-derived CDR1 and CDR2 are ENHRY and SYGVKD. Here the CDR3 DNA reads TGTGCCATCAGTGAGGGCAGGTCCGAAGCTTTCTTT. It is translated as CAISEGRSEAFF.

This sequence joins TRBV18 and TRBJ2-5, with D perhaps matching TRBD1 (6 bases). The ends were cut back, 2 bases at V and 2 bases at J, with 21 bases in the middle. Germline values: CDR1 KGHSH, CDR2 LQKENI. The CDR3 runs to 18 residues. In DNA, the CDR3 is TGTGCCAGCTCACCAACGCTAGACCGGGACACCACTCAAGAGACCCAGTACTTC. Protein product: CASSPTLDRDTTQETQYF.

The gene calls are TRBV7-8 and TRBJ2-1; 7 bases fit TRBD2. Germline CDR1 reads SGHVS; CDR2 reads FQNEAQ. With V trimmed by 4 bases and J by 8 bases, 8 bases remained unmatched. The CDR3 runs to 14 residues. CDR3 nucleotides: TGTGCCAGCAGCTCAGCGGGACTTCAGGATGAGCAGTTCTTC. Its translation is CASSSAGLQDEQFF.

The chain has TRBV7-6 and TRBJ2-3; TRBD1 is a possible D gene (5 bases). CDR1 and CDR2 (germline): SGHVS, FNYEAQ. The germline V and J ends were trimmed by 3 bases and 5 bases, with 6 bases remaining between them. The CDR3 covers 12 residues. The CDR3 nucleotides read TGTGCCAGCAGCTTTGGACAAGATACGCAGTATTTT. This translates into CASSFGQDTQYF.

Here the CDR3 DNA reads TGCGCCAGCAGCCGGGGACTAGCGGGAGGGCCTACGCGCACAGATACGCAGTATTTT. Protein: CASSRGLAGGPTRTDTQYF. The chain has TRBV4-3 and TRBJ2-3, with 16 bases identical to TRBD2. This CDR3 has 19 amino acids. Germline CDR1 is LGHNA and CDR2 is YSLEER. V lost 4 bases and J lost 1; bases outside the gene matches: 8.

The J gene is TRBJ2-7, the V gene TRBV9, with TRBD2 as a possible D gene (7 bases). Germline V gene lookup returns CDR1 SGDLS and CDR2 YYNGEE. Trimming pared 6 bases from V and 5 bases from J, leaving 21 bases between. The CDR3 is made up of 15 amino acids. This CDR3 reads CASTLGGGRSDEQYF. CDR3 bases: TGTGCCAGCACCCTGGGGGGCGGGAGATCTGACGAGCAGTACTTC.

The rearrangement links TRBV27 to TRBJ1-1, with TRBD1 matching over 7 bases. The trim removed 5 bases at V and 5 bases at J, leaving 8 bases unmatched. Germline V gene data show CDR1 as MNHEY and CDR2 as SMNVEV (reference sequence). The CDR3 has 14 amino acids. The CDR3 is CASSIHRGRTEAFF. The CDR3 nucleotides read TGTGCCAGCAGTATCCACAGGGGTCGTACTGAAGCTTTCTTT.

The chain combines TRBV10-1 with TRBJ2-5; 9 positions agree with TRBD2. CDR3 length: 18 residues. The germline V gene encodes CDR1 WNHNN and CDR2 SYGVQD (reference sequence). J lost 3 bases, V lost 3 bases, and 14 bases had no gene match. The CDR3 loop is CASSERVAGDLRKETQYF. The CDR3 nucleotides are TGCGCCAGCAGTGAACGGGTAGCGGGAGACCTTCGTAAAGAGACCCAGTACTTC.

The CDR3 nucleotides are TGTGCCAGCAGTTGGGGGACAGGGTGGGATGAGCAGTTCTTC. Translating it yields CASSWGTGWDEQFF. The chain employs TRBV27 and TRBJ2-1; 9 bases map to TRBD1. This CDR3 comprises 14 residues. The V segment lost 4 bases and the J segment 8 bases; nucleotides outside the gene matches: 6. Germline V CDR1 and CDR2: MNHEY, SMNVEV (reference sequence).

The V and J genes are TRBV25-1 and TRBJ2-5, with D perhaps TRBD1 (5 bases). Judging by the DNA end, TRBJ2-7 fits better; the J call may be wrong. Germline V gene sequence: CDR1 MGHDK, CDR2 SYGVNS. The CDR3 is 16 residues long. This chain's CDR3 is CASSRTRQLLSYEQYF. The CDR3 nucleotides read TGTGCCAGCAGCAGAACGAGACAGCTCCTCTCCTACGAGCAGTACTTC.

The sample holds one count of this clone. The chain couples TRBV6-6 to TRBJ2-1; 7 nucleotides agree with TRBD2. Germline CDR1 and CDR2: MNHNY and SVGAGI (reference sequence). The CDR3 has 16 amino acids. The trim removed 0 bases at V and 2 bases at J, leaving 4 bases unmatched. The CDR3 nucleotides read TGTGCCAGCAGTTACTCGGGGGGGACTACCTACAATGAGCAGTTCTTC. Protein: CASSYSGGTTYNEQFF.

The chain links TRBV6-5 to TRBJ2-1; 7 bases line up with TRBD1. Germline V gene sequence: CDR1 MNHEY, CDR2 SVGAGI. V trimming: 7 bases; J trimming: 4 bases; junction bases outside the gene matches: 10. The CDR3 consists of 15 residues. The CDR3 loop reads CASTYRDSEYNEQFF. For the CDR3, the DNA is TGTGCCAGCACATACCGGGACAGCGAGTACAATGAGCAGTTCTTC.

The chain recombines TRBV4-3 with TRBJ2-3, with 10 bases identical to TRBD2. The V gene's germline CDR1 is LGHNA and CDR2 YSLEER. This CDR3 has 15 amino acids. The J segment lost 4 bases and the V segment lost 2 bases, leaving 3 bases of the junction unmatched. CDR3 sequence reads: CASSQLAGVADTQYF. The CDR3 coding sequence is TGCGCCAGCAGCCAACTAGCGGGAGTGGCAGATACGCAGTATTTT.

The J gene is TRBJ1-4, the V gene TRBV29-1, with D uncertain. V lost 6 bases and J 4 bases, leaving 12 bases between the germline ends. Germline loops: CDR1 SQVTM, CDR2 ANQGSEA. The CDR3 covers 13 residues. The CDR3 loop is CSVARSLNEKLFF. The CDR3 coding sequence is TGCAGCGTCGCACGGAGCCTTAATGAAAAACTGTTTTTT.